A single sample gave rise to the 16 T cell receptor beta chains below, sequenced in a study of preoperative IRX-2 immunotherapy in early breast cancer. Treatment defined: preoperative locoregional IRX-2 cytokine immunotherapy. Sequenced by immunoSEQ multiplex PCR; TCRdb stores in-frame clones only, minus some. The table lists under 40,000 clones, over 85% of them singletons. Sequences were derived from tumor tissue, sampled after IRX-2 immunotherapy. The receptors were sampled from a human donor with breast cancer.

This chain uses TRBV6-8 with TRBJ1-5, with D tentatively TRBD1 (5 bases). Trimming removed 5 bases from V and 3 bases from J, with 11 bases in between. The CDR3 contains 14 residues. Germline CDR1 MNHGY, CDR2 SAAAGT. This chain's CDR3 is CASSPARDNQPQHF. The CDR3 region has the DNA TGTGCCAGCAGTCCTGCCAGGGACAATCAGCCCCAGCATTTT.

The V call is TRBV5-1, the J call TRBJ1-1; perhaps TRBD1 as D (5 bases). Trimming left V 7 bases short and J 3 bases short, with 19 bases between. Germline-derived CDR1 and CDR2 are SGHRS and YFSETQ. The CDR3 is made up of 15 amino acids. The CDR3 bases are TGCGCCAGCCATGAATCGGGACCCCTGGACACTGAAGCTTTCTTT. As protein: CASHESGPLDTEAFF.

The chain recombines TRBV11-3 with TRBJ2-7, with TRBD2 as a possible D gene (7 bases). The germline V gene has CDR1 SGHNT and CDR2 YENEEA. The CDR3 spans 14 residues. V lost 2 bases and J 6 bases, leaving 14 bases between the germline ends. The CDR3 nucleotides read TGTGCCAGCAGCTTACTGGGGGGGCCAGGCGAGCAGTACGTC. This codes for CASSLLGGPGEQYV.

The chain recombines TRBV28 with TRBJ2-7, with no clear D. The CDR3 runs 14 residues. CDR1 is MDHEN and CDR2 is SYDVKM in the germline V gene. Between the trimmed V and J ends, which lost 6 bases and 3 bases, there was a span of 15 bases. The CDR3 nucleotides are TGTGCCAGCAGCCGCGTTGGATTCAACTACGAGCAGTACGTC. Residues: CASSRVGFNYEQYV.

The chain joins TRBV7-1 to TRBJ1-2; no clear D. TRBV7-1 is annotated as an ORF whose role is uncertain. Trimming pared 5 bases from V and 1 base from J, leaving 8 bases between. The CDR3 is 13 amino acids. CDR3 protein: CASSHTDNYGYTF. CDR3 in DNA: TGTGCCAGCAGCCATACAGATAACTATGGCTACACCTTC.

This chain connects TRBV5-1 to TRBJ2-7, with 11 bases identical to TRBD1. This CDR3 region has 14 residues. With V trimmed by 4 bases and J by 2 bases, 2 bases remained unmatched. Germline CDR1 is SGHRS and CDR2 is YFSETQ. Written as DNA, the CDR3 is TGCGCCAGCAGCCCGGGACAGGGGGCCTACGAGCAGTACTTC. Translating gives CASSPGQGAYEQYF. Complete variable domain (other parts from reference TRBV5-1 and TRBJ2-7): KAGVTQTPRYLIKTRGQQVTLSCSPISGHRSVSWYQQTPGQGLQFLFEYFSETQRNKGNFPGRFSGRQFSNSRSEMNVSTLELGDSALYLCASSPGQGAYEQYFGPGTRLTVT.

This sequence joins TRBV29-1 and TRBJ2-7; tentative D call: TRBD1 (5 bases). Trimming stripped 5 bases from V and 2 bases from J, with 13 bases between. Germline-derived CDR1 and CDR2 are SQVTM and ANQGSEA. This CDR3 contains 13 residues. In nucleotides, the CDR3 is TGCAGCGTTCGTCAGGGAAGGGCCTACGAGCAGTACTTC. Translating it yields CSVRQGRAYEQYF.

The chain joins TRBV7-5 to TRBJ1-3; the table calls TRBD1, which could not be checked here. TRBV7-5 is annotated as a pseudogene. The CDR3 sequence is 14 residues long. The DNA of the CDR3 is TGTGCCAGCAGAACCGGGACAGGAGGAAACACCATATATTTT. Translation: CASRTGTGGNTIYF.

The gene calls are TRBV12-5 and TRBJ1-1; TRBD1 is a possible D gene (5 bases). Germline V gives CDR1 LGHNT, CDR2 FRNRAP. V was cut by 1 base and J by 7 bases, with 13 bases left in between. The CDR3 covers 14 residues. In nucleotides, the CDR3 is TGTGCTAGTGGTTTGGCTGGCAGGGTCGGTGAAGCTTTCTTT. It is translated as CASGLAGRVGEAFF.

The chain couples TRBV11-3 to TRBJ2-5; 7 nucleotides line up with TRBD1. Germline V CDR1 and CDR2: SGHNT, YENEEA. V lost 3 bases and J lost 0; bases outside the gene matches: 4. The CDR3 length is 15 residues. CDR3 in amino acids: CASSFQGVYQETQYF. The CDR3 DNA reads as TGTGCCAGCAGCTTTCAGGGGGTGTACCAAGAGACCCAGTACTTC.

The J gene is TRBJ2-3, the V gene TRBV6-8, with D possibly being TRBD1 or TRBD2 (5 bases each). Trimming stripped 10 bases from V and 0 bases from J, with 11 bases between. CDR1 MNHGY and CDR2 SAAAGT come from the germline V gene. The CDR3 loop spans 13 amino acids. This CDR3 reads CATGTTSTDTQYF. Written as DNA, the CDR3 is TGTGCCACAGGGACCACTAGCACAGATACGCAGTATTTT.

The V and J genes are TRBV28 and TRBJ1-1; D unresolved. This CDR3 spans 15 amino acids. Germline CDR1 MDHEN, CDR2 SYDVKM. Trimming took 5 bases from V and 0 from J, leaving 13 bases between them. The CDR3 loop reads CASSGGGRMNTEAFF. The CDR3 nucleotides are TGTGCCAGCAGTGGTGGTGGCCGAATGAACACTGAAGCTTTCTTT.

The J gene is TRBJ1-5, the V gene TRBV19; the D gene is possibly TRBD1 (5 bases). From germline, CDR1 is LNHDA and CDR2 SQIVND (reference sequence). The V end lost 3 bases, the J end lost 10 bases, and 16 bases lay between the germline ends. The CDR3 is made up of 14 amino acids. The CDR3 here is CASSMGQGVGPQHF. The CDR3 DNA is TGTGCCAGTAGTATGGGGCAGGGAGTCGGCCCCCAGCATTTT. Based on the CDR3 plus reference TRBV19 and TRBJ1-5, the full variable domain is DGGITQSPKYLFRKEGQNVTLSCEQNLNHDAMYWYRQDPGQGLRLIYYSQIVNDFQKGDIAEGYSVSREKKESFPLTVTSAQKNPTAFYLCASSMGQGVGPQHFGDGTRLSIL.

The genes are TRBV18 and TRBJ2-5; D remains ambiguous. The length of the CDR3 is 13 residues. The V end was cut by 3 bases, the J end by 5 bases, with 10 bases between. CDR1 is KGHSH and CDR2 is LQKENI in the germline V gene. The CDR3 region is CASSPLQTETQYF. CDR3 nucleotides: TGTGCCAGCTCACCCCTTCAGACGGAGACCCAGTACTTC.

The table lists this clone with a few counts. V gene TRBV11-3 combines with J gene TRBJ2-3; D remains unclear. The V gene lost 3 bases and the J gene lost 6 bases, with 13 bases spanning the gap. CDR1 is SGHNT, CDR2 YENEEA, per germline. CDR3 length equals 14 residues. This CDR3 is CASSLTQIRDTQYF. The CDR3 DNA is TGTGCCAGCAGCTTGACCCAAATTCGGGATACGCAGTATTTT.

This chain links TRBV18 with TRBJ1-2; D remains unclear. Germline-derived CDR1 and CDR2 are KGHSH and LQKENI. The V end lost 2 bases, the J end lost 4 bases, and 8 bases lay between the germline ends. The CDR3 extends over 13 amino acids. The CDR3 DNA sequence: TGTGCCAGCTCACCAGGGGTCGTCTATGGCTACACCTTC. It codes for CASSPGVVYGYTF.